A selection of T cell receptor beta chains follows, all from one sample in a study of shared clonotypes between healthy human individuals. Generated by immunoSEQ multiplex PCR, the TCRdb table keeps only in-frame clones and is missing some. The top ten hold about a sixth of the sample, which has about 320,000 clones, around 87% seen once. Sequenced sample: memory CD8+ T cells sorted from blood. These receptors originate from a man younger than 30 in good health. The CDR3 runs from the conserved cysteine through the conserved F or W. A D gene is named only where the DNA matches it firmly.

>TRBV5-1|TRBD1
CASSLATRFGQGYGYTF
>TRBV4-1|NA
CASSQDRWLNTEAFF
>TRBV1|NA
CTSSQEVGQIRYEQYF
>TRBV28|TRBD2
CASSSPGLAGVAVQETQYF
>TRBV30|NA
CAWNMDTGELFF
>TRBV27|NA
CASSLSGGFEQFF
>TRBV18|NA
CASSPGSSHTEAFF
>TRBV7-9|NA
CASSPVSSYNEQFF
>TRBV9|NA
CASSVVPSSPSEDTQYF
>TRBV5-1|TRBD1
CASSWWTGNTEAFF